Listed below are T cell receptor beta chains from one sample, sequenced in a study of T cells in Graves' hyperthyroidism and ophthalmopathy. Using its own MiXCR run on the multiplex PCR reads, TCRdb lists one record per CDR3 protein. The sample lists more than 500,000 distinct CDR3 sequences; 15% to 20% were seen once. The sample taken for sequencing was blood. Source of these receptors: a woman aged 25-40 years with Graves' ophthalmopathy. Both conserved end residues are part of each CDR3. The D gene is left open where the match is weak.

V	J	D	CDR3
TRBV7-2	TRBJ2-3	TRBD2	CASSTGLAGITDTQYF
TRBV6-1	TRBJ2-1	TRBD1	CASSILGQNIYNEQFF
TRBV7-8	TRBJ2-1	TRBD2	CASSLIGAGAKEQFF
TRBV20-1	TRBJ2-6	-	CSANGGGGANVLTF
TRBV6-1	TRBJ2-7	TRBD2	CASRGPTSGFSYEQYF
TRBV30	TRBJ1-6	-	CAWSVQTNNSPLHF
TRBV4-1	TRBJ1-2	TRBD1	CASSQAEGQGDGYTF
TRBV9	TRBJ1-3	TRBD1	CASSRTGNSGNTIYF
TRBV6-2/TRBV6-3	TRBJ2-1	TRBD2	CASSYSSGISYNEQFF
TRBV27	TRBJ2-3	TRBD2	CASSLRLATFTDTQYF
TRBV30	TRBJ1-4	-	CAWSVRRGMNEKLFF
TRBV27	TRBJ2-1	-	CASSFQGRGDEQFF
TRBV28	TRBJ2-1	-	CASSLGHLVRSNEQFF
TRBV4-1	TRBJ2-7	-	CASSHAVGNEQYF
TRBV6-1	TRBJ2-2	-	CASSLTWDRNTGELFF
TRBV12-3/TRBV12-4	TRBJ2-4	TRBD2	CASGWAGLAGQNIQYF
TRBV11-2	TRBJ1-1	-	CASTQDGMNTEAFF
TRBV2	TRBJ1-5	-	CASSVGRASNQPQHF
TRBV28	TRBJ1-5	-	CASSRVSNQPQHF
TRBV12-3/TRBV12-4	TRBJ2-5	TRBD2	CASSPGAGRGETQYF
TRBV7-2	TRBJ1-5	-	CASSREGLGDQPQHF
TRBV7-2	TRBJ2-7	-	CASSLVAGDYEQYF
TRBV9	TRBJ2-1	TRBD2	CASSLASGLSNEQLF
TRBV19	TRBJ1-4	-	CASSPRNEKLFF
TRBV28	TRBJ2-7	-	CASSIPGLTSSYEQYF
TRBV7-3	TRBJ2-7	TRBD1	CASSLSGQVGHEQYF
TRBV7-2	TRBJ1-6	-	CASSSIFNSPLHF
TRBV6-1	TRBJ1-2	TRBD1	CASSQTGGYGYTF
TRBV7-8	TRBJ2-3	-	CASSPTRTERGDTQYF
TRBV20-1	TRBJ2-1	-	CSATVYTSKSNEQFF
TRBV20-1	TRBJ2-7	TRBD2	CSAMETSGYEQYF
TRBV7-9	TRBJ2-7	TRBD2	CASSLHLAGGGGEQYF
TRBV27	TRBJ1-6	-	CASSYAGNSPLHF